This T cell receptor beta chain was captured in a study of OX40 agonist ivuxolimab in advanced cancers. Study-wide context: Patients took ivuxolimab, an agonistic anti-OX40 (CD134) antibody. Regarding the study as a whole: Not determined was the antigen specificity of the expanded peripheral T cells.

Some clones are missing from TCRdb's copy, which holds only in-frame ones; the method was immunoSEQ multiplex PCR. Of about 82,000 clones in the sample, roughly nine tenths were seen once. Per the germline V gene, CDR1 is SNHLY and CDR2 is FYNNEI. V shed 1 base and J shed 8 bases, with 9 bases lying between them. The CDR3 runs to 14 residues. With regard to this clone: The antigen is undetermined.

This material consisted of CD4+ or CD8+ T cells sorted from blood, taken in a trial of the OX40 agonist ivuxolimab. The chain links TRBV2 to TRBJ1-6; D unresolved. This receptor was identified in an adult with an advanced solid tumor such as melanoma, head and neck, liver or kidney cancer. CDR3 sequence reads: CASSEVSDYSPLHF. Written as DNA, the CDR3 is TGTGCCAGCAGTGAAGTGAGCGATTATTCACCCCTCCACTTT.